The TCR beta chain described here comes from a study of cytomegalovirus exposure and HLA in healthy donors. Study-wide findings and caveats: Most TCRs appeared rarely, but some public TCRs recurred in many donors.

Concerning this clone: Its antigen is undetermined.

Assay: immunoSEQ multiplex PCR; the TCRdb copy retains only in-frame clones and omits some. Of about 180,000 clones listed, around nine tenths are singletons. This receptor was identified in a man between 18 and 29 years old in good health and CMV-seropositive. The sequenced sample was PBMCs.

The CDR3 DNA sequence: TGTGCCAGCAGCTCAATCCGGGACAGGGCCCACGAGCAGTACTTC. Amino acids: CASSSIRDRAHEQYF. V is TRBV7-8 and J is TRBJ2-7, with 9 bases that match TRBD1. Germline V lookup: CDR1 SGHVS, CDR2 FQNEAQ. J lost 5 bases, V lost 4 bases, and 9 bases had no gene match. This CDR3 is 15 amino acids long.